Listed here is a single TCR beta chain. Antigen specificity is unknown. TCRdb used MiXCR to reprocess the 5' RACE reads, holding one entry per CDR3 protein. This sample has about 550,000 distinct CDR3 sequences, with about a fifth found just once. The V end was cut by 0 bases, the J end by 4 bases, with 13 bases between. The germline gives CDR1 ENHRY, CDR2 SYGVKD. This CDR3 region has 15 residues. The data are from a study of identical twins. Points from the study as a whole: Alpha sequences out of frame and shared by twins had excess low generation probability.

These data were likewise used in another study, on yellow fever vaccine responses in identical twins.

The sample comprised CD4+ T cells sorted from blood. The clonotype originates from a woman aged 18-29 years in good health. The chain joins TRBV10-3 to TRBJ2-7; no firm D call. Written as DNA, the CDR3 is TGTGCCATCAGTGAGTCCGGGCTAGATCGATACGAGCAGTACTTC. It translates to CAISESGLDRYEQYF.